Listed below are T cell receptor beta chains from one sample, sequenced in a study of OX40 agonist ivuxolimab in advanced cancers. TCRdb keeps only in-frame clones here, not all; method: immunoSEQ multiplex PCR. The sample records 60,000 or so clones, roughly 89% being singletons. The specimen comprised CD4+ or CD8+ T cells sorted from blood, sampled in a trial of the OX40 agonist ivuxolimab. The receptors originated from an adult with an advanced solid tumor such as melanoma, head and neck, liver or kidney cancer. CDR3s include the opening cysteine and the closing phenylalanine or tryptophan. The D gene is left open where the match is weak. For some rows the clone size is stated as once, few or many, or as a class when expanded; others skip it.

d_gene,v_gene,j_gene,abundance,CDR3nt,CDR3aa
-,TRBV6-1,TRBJ1-1,-,TGTGCCAGCAGCGAGATAGAGGCTCGGGGTGAAGCTTTCTTT,CASSEIEARGEAFF
-,TRBV9,TRBJ2-7,-,TGTGCCAGCAGTGCCTCCTCCGCAGGGGCGGAAGAGCAGTACTTC,CASSASSAGAEEQYF
-,TRBV4-1,TRBJ2-1,-,TGCGCCAGCAGCCAAGATTACTGGCGCGATGAGCAGTTCTTC,CASSQDYWRDEQFF
TRBD1,TRBV15,TRBJ1-4,-,TGTGCCACCAGCCGGGGGACAGCAACTAATGAAAAACTGTTTTTT,CATSRGTATNEKLFF
-,TRBV19,TRBJ1-5,-,TGTGCCAGTAGTATGTGGAGCAATAGCAATCAGCCCCAGCATTTT,CASSMWSNSNQPQHF
-,TRBV2,TRBJ2-5,-,TGTGCCAGCAGGTTGCTTAAAGGGAGGAGAATCCAGTACTTC,CASRLLKGRRIQYF
TRBD1,TRBV7-3,TRBJ2-3,-,TGTGCCAGCAGCTTATCTATCAAAAACAGGGGTTCCCCGGATACGCAGTATTTT,CASSLSIKNRGSPDTQYF
-,TRBV18,TRBJ2-1,-,TGTGCCAGCTCACCCTCGGGATTCTCCTACAATGAGCAGTTCTTC,CASSPSGFSYNEQFF
-,TRBV2,TRBJ2-5,few,TGTGCCAGCAGCGTTGAGACCCAGTACTTC,CASSVETQYF
-,TRBV7-9,TRBJ1-2,once,TGTGCCAGCAGCCCTTCCGGACAGCGCTACACCTTC,CASSPSGQRYTF